These T cell receptor beta chains were read from a single sample in a study of T-cell reconstitution after alpha-beta-depleted transplantation in children. TCRdb independently ran MiXCR on the PCR reads; one entry per CDR3 protein. Of 400,000 to 500,000 distinct CDR3 sequences listed, 11% are singletons. The sequenced sample was PBMCs from the stem cell graft donor, obtained from the stem cell graft. Receptors originate from a human donor who donated a stem cell graft to a child with acute myeloid leukemia. The CDR3 runs from the conserved cysteine through the conserved F or W. D genes are given only for firm matches. Rows may omit the clone size; those that give it use once, few, many or a size class.

clone size	D gene	J gene	V gene	CDR3 DNA	CDR3 protein
many	NA	TRBJ2-2	TRBV7-8	TGTGCCAGCAGCCCCAGGGAAGCGGCCGGGGAGCTGTTTTTT	CASSPREAAGELFF
few	NA	TRBJ2-2	TRBV5-1	TGCGCCAGCAGCTTGGCCGTGGCGGAGGGGGACACCGGGGAGCTGTTTTTT	CASSLAVAEGDTGELFF
NA	NA	TRBJ2-6	TRBV28	TGTGCCAGCAGTTTGCCGCGTGTCTCTGGGGCCAACGTCCTGACTTTC	CASSLPRVSGANVLTF
many	NA	TRBJ2-1	TRBV5-1	TGCGCCAGCAGCCCGGGGAGAGCGGACAGCTCCTACAATGAGCAGTTCTTC	CASSPGRADSSYNEQFF
NA	NA	TRBJ2-2	TRBV27	TGTGCCAGCAGTCCGACGAGATTGGGGTGGGCGAACACCGGGGAGCTGTTTTTT	CASSPTRLGWANTGELFF
NA	TRBD2	TRBJ2-3	TRBV5-1	TGCGCCAGCAGCTCTGGACTAGCGGGAGGGAGTAGCACAGATACGCAGTATTTT	CASSSGLAGGSSTDTQYF
many	NA	TRBJ2-1	TRBV7-2	TGTGCCAGCAGGGTGACTACTACCTACAATGAGCAGTTCTTC	CASRVTTTYNEQFF
many	NA	TRBJ2-2	TRBV29-1	TGCAGCGTCTGCCCTCAGGCCAACACCGGGGAGCTGTTTTTT	CSVCPQANTGELFF
many	NA	TRBJ1-2	TRBV5-6	TGTGCCAGCAGCTTGCCCGTCAGACCCTATGGCTACACCTTC	CASSLPVRPYGYTF
NA	NA	TRBJ2-3	TRBV7-9	TGTGCCAGCAGCTCAAGAACCCGGGACAGCACAGATACGCAGTATTTT	CASSSRTRDSTDTQYF
many	NA	TRBJ1-2	TRBV3-1	TGTGCCAGCAGCCAAGATACGGGAAACTATGGCTACACCTTC	CASSQDTGNYGYTF
many	NA	TRBJ2-5	TRBV29-1	TGCAGCGTTGAAGATATTGGGGTGAAGGGACCCCAAGAGACCCAGTACTTC	CSVEDIGVKGPQETQYF
many	NA	TRBJ2-7	TRBV7-9	TGTGCCAGTACCAAGGCGGGCGGCCCCCTCTACGAGCAGTACTTC	CASTKAGGPLYEQYF
many	NA	TRBJ2-1	TRBV12-3/TRBV12-4	TGTGCCAGCAGTTTAGCCGGGAGTGGCTATGAGCAGTTCTTC	CASSLAGSGYEQFF
NA	NA	TRBJ1-4	TRBV6-5	TGTGCCAGCAGCGTTAGGGGTGAAAAACTGTTTTTT	CASSVRGEKLFF
few	TRBD1	TRBJ1-2	TRBV27	TGTGCCAGCAGTCTCCGGGACAGCTATGGCTACACCTTC	CASSLRDSYGYTF